The present TCR beta chain was sequenced within a study of neurological immune-mediated disorders. This clonotype has ten or more counts. Volunteers from a blood bank in Maryland, USA, made up the healthy controls. Where libraries were unsorted, they were derived from 2 million PBMCs stored at -80 degrees C. It was by 5'RACE with 10-nucleotide random UMIs that the cDNA was made. Sequencing runs each generated in excess of 180 million TCR-beta sequences derived from 15-18 subjects. TCRdb re-analysed the 5' RACE reads in MiXCR, keeping a single row per CDR3 protein. The sample includes roughly 55,000 distinct CDR3 sequences, roughly 17% seen only once; the top ten take roughly 4.4%. The CDR3 runs 13 residues. The germline V and J ends were trimmed by 0 bases and 6 bases, with 8 bases remaining between them. Germline CDR1 reads GTSNPN; CDR2 reads SVGIG (reference sequence).

This sequence originates from a man between 60 and 75 years old in good health. This rearrangement joins TRBV30 to TRBJ2-2; no reliable D call. What was sequenced was PBMCs. CDR3 coding DNA: TGTGCCTGGAGTGTAGATACCCCCGGGGAGCTGTTTTTT. Its protein product is CAWSVDTPGELFF.